This T cell receptor beta chain derives from a study of graft-versus-host responses after intestinal transplantation. Study results and caveats: Subjects displaying graft-donor T cell macrochimerism possessed elevated graft-versus-host to host-versus-graft clonal ratios inside allografts. Some GvH clones appeared in ileal mucosa or blood before recipient bone marrow.

With respect to this clone: Its matching antigen is unknown.

Produced via immunoSEQ multiplex PCR; TCRdb's table is partial and in-frame only. In the table there are 80,000 to 95,000 clones, just over 90% of which are singletons. V gave up 3 bases and J gave up 2 bases; unmatched junction bases: 12. CDR3 size: 18 residues. Germline lookup yields CDR1 SGHAT and CDR2 FQNNGV. The chain has TRBV11-2 and TRBJ2-7; 11 bases fit TRBD2. Specimen: unstimulated CD8+ T cells sorted from spleen or lymph node cells, collected before intestinal transplant. The receptor's source is a human donor who received an intestinal transplant. The CDR3 DNA reads as TGTGCCAGCAGCTTGGGACGGAAACTAGCGGGGGACGCCTACGAGCAGTACTTC. It yields the protein CASSLGRKLAGDAYEQYF.